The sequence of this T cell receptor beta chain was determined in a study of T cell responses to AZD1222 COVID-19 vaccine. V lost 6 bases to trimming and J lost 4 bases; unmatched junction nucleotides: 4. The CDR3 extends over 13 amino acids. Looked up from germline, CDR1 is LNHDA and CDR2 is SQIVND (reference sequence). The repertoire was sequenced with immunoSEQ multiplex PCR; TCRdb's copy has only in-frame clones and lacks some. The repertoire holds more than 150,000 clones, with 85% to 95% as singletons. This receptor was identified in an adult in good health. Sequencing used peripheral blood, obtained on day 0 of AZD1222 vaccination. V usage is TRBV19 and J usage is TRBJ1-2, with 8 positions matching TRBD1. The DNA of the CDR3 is TGTGCCAGTAGCCCAGGGGGCGGCTATGGCTACACCTTC. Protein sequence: CASSPGGGYGYTF.